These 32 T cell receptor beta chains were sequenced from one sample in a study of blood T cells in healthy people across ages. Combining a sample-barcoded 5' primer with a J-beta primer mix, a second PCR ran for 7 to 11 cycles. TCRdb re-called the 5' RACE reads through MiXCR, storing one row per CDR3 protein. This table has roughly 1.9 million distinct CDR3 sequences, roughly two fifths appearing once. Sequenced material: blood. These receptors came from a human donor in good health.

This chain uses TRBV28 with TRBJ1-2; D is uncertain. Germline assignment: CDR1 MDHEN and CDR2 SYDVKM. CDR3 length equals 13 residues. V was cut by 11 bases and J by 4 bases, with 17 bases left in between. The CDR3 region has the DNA TGTGCCGTCGGATACCAGACCTTCTATGGCTACACCTTC. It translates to CAVGYQTFYGYTF.

The CDR3 region is CASSVGTRGEQFF. The CDR3 coding sequence is TGTGCCAGCAGTGTCGGGACCAGGGGTGAGCAGTTCTTC. The chain links TRBV6-4 to TRBJ2-1; TRBD1 might be the D (6 bases). V lost 4 bases, J lost 9 bases, and 13 bases lay in between. The CDR3 consists of 13 residues. Germline V lookup: CDR1 MRHNA, CDR2 SNTAGT.

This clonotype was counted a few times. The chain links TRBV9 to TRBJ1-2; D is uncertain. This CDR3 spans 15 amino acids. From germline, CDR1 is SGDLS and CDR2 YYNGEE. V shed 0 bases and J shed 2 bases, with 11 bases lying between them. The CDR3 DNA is TGTGCCAGCAGCGTAGCTAGAGAAGGGAACTATGGCTACACCTTC. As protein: CASSVAREGNYGYTF.

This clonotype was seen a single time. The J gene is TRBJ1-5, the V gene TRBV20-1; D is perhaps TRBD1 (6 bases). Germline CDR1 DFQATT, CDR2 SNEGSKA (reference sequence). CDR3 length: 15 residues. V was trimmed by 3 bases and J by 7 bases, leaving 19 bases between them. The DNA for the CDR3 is TGCAGTGCTAGTTTAAACGGGGGGCTGGGACAGCCCCAGCATTTT. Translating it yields CSASLNGGLGQPQHF.

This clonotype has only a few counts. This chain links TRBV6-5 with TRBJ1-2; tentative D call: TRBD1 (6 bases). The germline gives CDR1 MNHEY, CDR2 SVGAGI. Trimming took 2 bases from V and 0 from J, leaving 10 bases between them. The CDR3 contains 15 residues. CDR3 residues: CASSYVGQSNYGYTF. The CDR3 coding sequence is TGTGCCAGCAGTTACGTAGGACAGTCTAACTATGGCTACACCTTC.

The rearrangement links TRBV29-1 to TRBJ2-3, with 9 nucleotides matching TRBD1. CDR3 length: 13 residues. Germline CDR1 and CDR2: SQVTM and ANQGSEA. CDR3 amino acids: CRVGTGNTDTQYF. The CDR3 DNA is TGCAGAGTCGGGACAGGGAACACAGATACGCAGTATTTT.

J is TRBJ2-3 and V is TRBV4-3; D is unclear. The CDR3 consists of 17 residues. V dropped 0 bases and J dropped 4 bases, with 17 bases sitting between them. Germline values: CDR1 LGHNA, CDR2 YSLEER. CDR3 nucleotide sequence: TGCGCCAGCAGCCAAGATAAAACCCTAGTAGGTGCAGATACGCAGTATTTT. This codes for CASSQDKTLVGADTQYF.

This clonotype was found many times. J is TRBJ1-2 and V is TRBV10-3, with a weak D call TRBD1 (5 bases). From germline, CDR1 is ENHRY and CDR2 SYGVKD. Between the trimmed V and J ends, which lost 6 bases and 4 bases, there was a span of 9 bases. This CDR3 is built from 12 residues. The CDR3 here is CAISEGSYGYTF. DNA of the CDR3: TGTGCCATCAGCGAGGGGAGCTATGGCTACACCTTC.

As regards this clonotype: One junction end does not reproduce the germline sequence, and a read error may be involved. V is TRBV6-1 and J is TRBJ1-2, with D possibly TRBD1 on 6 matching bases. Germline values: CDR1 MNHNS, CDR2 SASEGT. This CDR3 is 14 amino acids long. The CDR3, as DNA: TGTGCCAGCAGCGAAGCGGGGGGCGACTATGGCTACACCTTC. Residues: CASSEAGGDYGYTF.

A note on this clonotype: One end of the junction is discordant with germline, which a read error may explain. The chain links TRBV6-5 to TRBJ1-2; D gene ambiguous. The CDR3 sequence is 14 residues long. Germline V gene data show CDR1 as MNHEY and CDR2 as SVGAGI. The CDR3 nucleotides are TGTGCCAGCAGTTACGAGGCGGGGAACTATGGCTGCACCTTC. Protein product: CASSYEAGNYGCTF.

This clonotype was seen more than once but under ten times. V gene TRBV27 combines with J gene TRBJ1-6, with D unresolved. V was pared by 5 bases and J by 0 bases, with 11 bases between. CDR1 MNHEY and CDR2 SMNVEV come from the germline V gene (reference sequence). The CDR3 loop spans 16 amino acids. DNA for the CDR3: TGTGCCAGCAGTGTTACAGAGAGCTCCTATAATTCACCCCTCCACTTT. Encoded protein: CASSVTESSYNSPLHF.

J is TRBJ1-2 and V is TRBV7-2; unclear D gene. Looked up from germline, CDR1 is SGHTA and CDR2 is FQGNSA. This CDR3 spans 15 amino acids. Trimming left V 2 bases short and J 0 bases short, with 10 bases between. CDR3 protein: CASSLFRTSNYGYTF. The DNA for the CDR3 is TGTGCCAGCAGCTTATTCAGGACTTCTAACTATGGCTACACCTTC.

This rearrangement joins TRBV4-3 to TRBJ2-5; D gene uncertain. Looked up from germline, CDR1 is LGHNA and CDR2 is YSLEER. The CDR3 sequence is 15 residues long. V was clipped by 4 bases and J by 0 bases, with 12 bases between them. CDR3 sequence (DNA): TGCGCCAGCAGCCGTGAAGTGGGTAACCAAGAGACCCAGTACTTC. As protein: CASSREVGNQETQYF.

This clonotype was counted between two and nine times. DNA of the CDR3: TGTGCCAGCAGTTCCGGACAGGGGACTTCCTACGAGCAGTACTTC. This translates into CASSSGQGTSYEQYF. The rearrangement uses TRBV27 and TRBJ2-4; 9 positions agree with TRBD1. The DNA end favors TRBJ2-7, so the J call may be wrong. Germline V gene lookup returns CDR1 MNHEY and CDR2 SMNVEV (reference sequence). The CDR3 has 15 amino acids.

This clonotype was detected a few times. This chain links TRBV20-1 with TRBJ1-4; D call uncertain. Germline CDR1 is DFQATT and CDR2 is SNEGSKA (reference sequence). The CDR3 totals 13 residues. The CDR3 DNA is TGCAGCGACCCAAACGCAACTAATGAAAAACTGTTTTTT. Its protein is CSDPNATNEKLFF.

The CDR3 DNA reads TGTGCCAGCAGCGCCGGGACTAGCGGGACCAATGAGCAGTTCTTC. Protein product: CASSAGTSGTNEQFF. The chain has TRBV5-5 and TRBJ2-1; 13 nucleotides align to TRBD2. CDR1 and CDR2 (germline): SGHKS, YYEKEE (reference sequence). The J segment lost 6 bases and the V segment lost 4 bases, leaving 4 bases of the junction unmatched. This CDR3 comprises 15 residues.

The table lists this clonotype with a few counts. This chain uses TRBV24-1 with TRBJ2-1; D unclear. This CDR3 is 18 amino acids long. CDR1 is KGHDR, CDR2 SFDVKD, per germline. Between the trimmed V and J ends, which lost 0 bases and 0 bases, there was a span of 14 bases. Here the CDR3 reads CATSDLSPGRSSYNEQFF. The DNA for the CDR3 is TGTGCCACCAGTGATTTGTCCCCCGGCCGCAGCTCCTACAATGAGCAGTTCTTC.

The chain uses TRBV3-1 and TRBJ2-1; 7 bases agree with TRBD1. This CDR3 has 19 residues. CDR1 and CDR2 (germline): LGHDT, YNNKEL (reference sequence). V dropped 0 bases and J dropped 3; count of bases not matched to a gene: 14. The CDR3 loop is CASSQDSSAWPGGYNEQFF. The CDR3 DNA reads TGTGCCAGCAGCCAAGATTCGTCCGCTTGGCCAGGGGGCTACAATGAGCAGTTCTTC.

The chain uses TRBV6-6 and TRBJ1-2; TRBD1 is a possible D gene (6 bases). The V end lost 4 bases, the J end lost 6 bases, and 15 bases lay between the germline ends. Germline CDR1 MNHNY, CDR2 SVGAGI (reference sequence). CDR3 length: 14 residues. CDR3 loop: CASSLTMGADGYTF. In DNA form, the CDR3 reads TGTGCCAGCAGTTTGACTATGGGGGCGGATGGCTACACCTTC.

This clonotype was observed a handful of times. The CDR3 bases are TGTGCCAGCAGCTTTGGCAGTGGCCTTGAAGGCTACACCTTC. This codes for CASSFGSGLEGYTF. The chain employs TRBV5-6 and TRBJ1-2; D is uncertain. Germline values: CDR1 SGHDT, CDR2 YYEEEE. The CDR3 consists of 14 residues. V was cut by 2 bases and J by 8 bases, with 16 bases left in between.

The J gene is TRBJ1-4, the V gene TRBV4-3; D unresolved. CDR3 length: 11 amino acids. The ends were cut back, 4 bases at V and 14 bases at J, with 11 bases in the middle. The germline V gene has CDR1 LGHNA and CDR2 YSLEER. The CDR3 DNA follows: TGCGCCAGCAGCCCACCTGGGAGTCTGTTTTTT. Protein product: CASSPPGSLFF.

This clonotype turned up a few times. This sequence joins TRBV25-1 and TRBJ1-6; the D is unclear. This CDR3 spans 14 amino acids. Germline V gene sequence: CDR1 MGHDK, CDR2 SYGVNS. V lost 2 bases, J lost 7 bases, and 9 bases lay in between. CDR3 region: CASSEPRGNSPLHF. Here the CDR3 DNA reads TGTGCCAGCAGTGAACCACGGGGAAATTCACCCCTCCACTTT. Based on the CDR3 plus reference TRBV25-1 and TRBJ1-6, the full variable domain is EADIYQTPRYLVIGTGKKITLECSQTMGHDKMYWYQQDPGMELHLIHYSYGVNSTEKGDLSSESTVSRIRTEHFPLTLESARPSHTSQYLCASSEPRGNSPLHFGNGTRLTVT.

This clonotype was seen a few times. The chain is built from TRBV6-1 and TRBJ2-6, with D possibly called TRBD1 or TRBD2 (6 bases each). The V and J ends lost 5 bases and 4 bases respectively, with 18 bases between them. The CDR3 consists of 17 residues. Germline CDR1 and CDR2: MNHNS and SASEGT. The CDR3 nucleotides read TGTGCCAGCAGTACGTTGTTTACGGGGGCGGGGGCCAACGTCCTGACTTTC. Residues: CASSTLFTGAGANVLTF.

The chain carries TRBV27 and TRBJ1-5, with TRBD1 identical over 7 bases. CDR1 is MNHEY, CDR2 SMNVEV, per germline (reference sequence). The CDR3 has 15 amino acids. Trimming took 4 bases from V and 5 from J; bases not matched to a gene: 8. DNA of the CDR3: TGTGCCAGCAGTTCCTCGACAGGGCAAGATCAGCCCCAGCATTTT. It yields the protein CASSSSTGQDQPQHF.

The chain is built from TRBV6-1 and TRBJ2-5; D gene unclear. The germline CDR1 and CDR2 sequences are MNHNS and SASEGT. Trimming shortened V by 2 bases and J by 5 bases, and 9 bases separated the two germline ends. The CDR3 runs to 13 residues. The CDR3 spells CASSEHWRETQYF. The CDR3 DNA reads TGTGCCAGCAGTGAACACTGGCGGGAGACCCAGTACTTC.

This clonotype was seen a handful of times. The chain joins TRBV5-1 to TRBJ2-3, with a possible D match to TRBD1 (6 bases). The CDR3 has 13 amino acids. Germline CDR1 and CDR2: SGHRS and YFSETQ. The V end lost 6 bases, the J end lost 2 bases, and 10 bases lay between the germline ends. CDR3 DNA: TGCGCCAGCACCGGGACAAACACAGATACGCAGTATTTT. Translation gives CASTGTNTDTQYF.

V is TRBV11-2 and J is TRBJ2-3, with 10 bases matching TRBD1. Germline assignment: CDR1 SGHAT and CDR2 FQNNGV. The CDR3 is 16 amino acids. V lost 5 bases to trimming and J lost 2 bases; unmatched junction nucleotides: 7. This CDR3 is CASSLRTGGFTDTQYF. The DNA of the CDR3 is TGTGCCAGCAGCCTCCGGACAGGGGGGTTCACAGATACGCAGTATTTT.

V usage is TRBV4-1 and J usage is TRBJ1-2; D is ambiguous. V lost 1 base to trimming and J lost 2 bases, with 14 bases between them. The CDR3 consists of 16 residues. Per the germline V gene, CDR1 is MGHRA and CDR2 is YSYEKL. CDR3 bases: TGCGCCAGCAGCCAAGGATCCTCCCCCCTCAACTATGGCTACACCTTC. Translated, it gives CASSQGSSPLNYGYTF.

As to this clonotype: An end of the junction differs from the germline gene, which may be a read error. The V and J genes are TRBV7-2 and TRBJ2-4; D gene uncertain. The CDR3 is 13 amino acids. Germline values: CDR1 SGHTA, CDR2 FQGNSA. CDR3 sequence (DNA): TGTGCCTGCAGCTTTAAGGGTGCTGACATTCAGTACTTC. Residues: CACSFKGADIQYF.

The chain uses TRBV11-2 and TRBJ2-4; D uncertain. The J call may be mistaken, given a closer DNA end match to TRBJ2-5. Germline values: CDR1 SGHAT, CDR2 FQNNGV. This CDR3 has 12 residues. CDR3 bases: TGTGCCAGCAGCGAATTGGTCGAGACCCAGTACTTC. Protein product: CASSELVETQYF.

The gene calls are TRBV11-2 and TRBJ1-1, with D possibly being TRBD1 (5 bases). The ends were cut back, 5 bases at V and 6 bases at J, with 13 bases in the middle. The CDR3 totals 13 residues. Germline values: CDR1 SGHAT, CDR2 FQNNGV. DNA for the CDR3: TGTGCCAGCAGCGAACCAGGGTCCCCTGAAGCTTTCTTT. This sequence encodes CASSEPGSPEAFF.

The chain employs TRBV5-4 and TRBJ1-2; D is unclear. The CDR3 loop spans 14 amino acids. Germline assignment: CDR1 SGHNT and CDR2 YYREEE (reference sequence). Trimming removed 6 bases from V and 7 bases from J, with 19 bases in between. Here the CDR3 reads CASTPGGGSRGYTF. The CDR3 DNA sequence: TGTGCCAGCACCCCAGGCGGTGGGAGCCGTGGCTACACCTTC.